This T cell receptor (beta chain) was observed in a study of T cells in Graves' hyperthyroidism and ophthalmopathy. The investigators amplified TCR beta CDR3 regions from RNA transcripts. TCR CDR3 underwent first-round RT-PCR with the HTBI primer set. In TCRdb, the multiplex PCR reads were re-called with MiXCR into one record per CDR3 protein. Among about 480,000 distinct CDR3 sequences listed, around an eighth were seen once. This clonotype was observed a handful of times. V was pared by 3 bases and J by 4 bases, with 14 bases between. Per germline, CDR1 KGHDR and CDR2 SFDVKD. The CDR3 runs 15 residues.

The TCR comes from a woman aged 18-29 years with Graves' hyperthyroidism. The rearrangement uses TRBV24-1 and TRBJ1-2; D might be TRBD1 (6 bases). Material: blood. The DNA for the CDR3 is TGTGCCACCAGTGATGAACGACAGGCGACCTATGGCTACACCTTC. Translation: CATSDERQATYGYTF.